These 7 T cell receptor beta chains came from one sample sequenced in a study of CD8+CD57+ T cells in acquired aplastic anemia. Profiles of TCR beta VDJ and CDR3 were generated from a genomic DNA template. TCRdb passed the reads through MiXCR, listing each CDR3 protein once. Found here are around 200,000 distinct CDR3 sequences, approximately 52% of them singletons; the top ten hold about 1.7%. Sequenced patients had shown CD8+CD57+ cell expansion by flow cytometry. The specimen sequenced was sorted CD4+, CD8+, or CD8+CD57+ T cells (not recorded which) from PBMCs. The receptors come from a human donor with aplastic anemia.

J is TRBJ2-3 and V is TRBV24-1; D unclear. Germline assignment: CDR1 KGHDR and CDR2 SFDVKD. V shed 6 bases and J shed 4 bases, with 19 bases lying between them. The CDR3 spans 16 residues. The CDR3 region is CATSTPSGQGSDTQYF. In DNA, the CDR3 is TGTGCCACCAGTACCCCGTCTGGCCAAGGGTCAGATACGCAGTATTTT.

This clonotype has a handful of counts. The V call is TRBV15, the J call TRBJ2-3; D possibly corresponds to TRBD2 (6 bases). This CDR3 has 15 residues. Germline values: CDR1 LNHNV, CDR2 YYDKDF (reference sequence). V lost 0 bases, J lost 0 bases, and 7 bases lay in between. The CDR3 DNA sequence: TGTGCCACCAGCAGAGAAGGACTAAGCACAGATACGCAGTATTTT. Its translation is CATSREGLSTDTQYF.

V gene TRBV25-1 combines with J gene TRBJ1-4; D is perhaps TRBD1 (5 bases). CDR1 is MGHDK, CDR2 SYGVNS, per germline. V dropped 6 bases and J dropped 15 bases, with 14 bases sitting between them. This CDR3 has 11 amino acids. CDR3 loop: CASSVRGWVFF. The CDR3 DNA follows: TGTGCCAGCAGCGTGAGGGGCTGGGTGTTTTTT.

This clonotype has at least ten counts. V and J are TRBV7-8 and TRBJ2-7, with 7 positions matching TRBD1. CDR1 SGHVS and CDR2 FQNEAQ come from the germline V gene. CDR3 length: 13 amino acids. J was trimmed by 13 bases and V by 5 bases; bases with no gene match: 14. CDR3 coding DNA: TGTGCCAGCAGCCCCGACGCGAGACAGGGTGTCTACTTC. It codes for CASSPDARQGVYF.

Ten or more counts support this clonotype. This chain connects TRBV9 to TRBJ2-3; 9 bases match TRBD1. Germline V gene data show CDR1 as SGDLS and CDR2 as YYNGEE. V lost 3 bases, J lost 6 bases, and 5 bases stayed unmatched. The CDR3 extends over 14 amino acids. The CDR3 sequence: CASSERDRADTQYF. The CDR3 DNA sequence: TGTGCCAGCAGCGAGAGGGACAGGGCGGATACGCAGTATTTT. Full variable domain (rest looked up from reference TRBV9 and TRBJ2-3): DSGVTQTPKHLITATGQRVTLRCSPRSGDLSVYWYQQSLDQGLQFLIQYYNGEERAKGNILERFSAQQFPDLHSELNLSSLELGDSALYFCASSERDRADTQYFGPGTRLTVL.

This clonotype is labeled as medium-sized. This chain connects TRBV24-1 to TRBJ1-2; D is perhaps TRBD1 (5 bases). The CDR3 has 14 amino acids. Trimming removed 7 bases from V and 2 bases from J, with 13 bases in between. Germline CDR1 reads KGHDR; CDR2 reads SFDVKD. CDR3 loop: CATRGEGRNYGYTF. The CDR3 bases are TGTGCCACCAGAGGGGAAGGGCGGAACTATGGCTACACCTTC.

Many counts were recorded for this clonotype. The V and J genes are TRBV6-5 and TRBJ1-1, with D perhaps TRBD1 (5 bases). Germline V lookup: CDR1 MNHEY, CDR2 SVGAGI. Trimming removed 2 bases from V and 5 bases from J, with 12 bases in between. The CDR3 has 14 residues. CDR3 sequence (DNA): TGTGCCAGCAGTTACGCGGGGCAGGGTACTGAAGCTTTCTTT. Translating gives CASSYAGQGTEAFF.